Sequencing of this T cell receptor (beta chain) was carried out in a study of blood T cell repertoires in COVID-19. Turning to the study itself: The cDNA or gDNA used as material had been derived from T cells, B-cell-depleted T cells, or PBMCs.

CDR3 size: 14 residues. Germline V gene data show CDR1 as MNHEY and CDR2 as SVGAGI. Trimming stripped 6 bases from V and 0 bases from J, with 10 bases between. In the original workflow: Quantification of nucleated cells was approximated via reference gene primer amplification. The data were produced by immunoSEQ multiplex PCR, yet TCRdb's version contains in-frame clones alone and is incomplete. V and J calls and clone size are as listed in that table; D and trimming were resolved from the DNA. The table has about 52,000 clones, about nine tenths seen once. The receptor was isolated from a man at least 80 years old with active or convalescent COVID-19. The chain employs TRBV6-5 and TRBJ2-3, with D possibly matching TRBD2 (5 bases). Sequencing was done on a sample of peripheral blood. CDR3 nucleotides: TGTGCCAGCAGCCGGGATTCTAGCACAGATACGCAGTATTTT. Translating gives CASSRDSSTDTQYF.